Listed here are 3 T cell receptor beta chains from one sample, sequenced in a study of beta chain features in type 1 diabetes. All of the isolated RNA was reverse transcribed, so expressed TCRB transcripts were sequenced. Clones were sequenced by immunoSEQ multiplex PCR, and TCRdb holds only the in-frame ones, with some missing. The sample holds hundreds of thousands of clones, about a sixth seen once. Sequencing input: naive CD4+ T cells from blood. These receptors were obtained from a young man in good health.

This clone was counted between two and nine times. The rearrangement joins TRBV7-9 to TRBJ1-1; the match to TRBD1 covers 10 bases. The ends lost 2 bases at V and 5 bases at J; junction bases unmatched: 5. The CDR3 spans 15 residues. CDR1 is SEHNR and CDR2 is FQNEAQ in the germline V gene (reference sequence). This chain's CDR3 is CASSLWSGQGTEAFF. The CDR3 nucleotides read TGTGCCAGCAGCTTATGGTCGGGACAGGGGACTGAAGCTTTCTTT.

This clone has more than one count but fewer than ten. This chain joins TRBV10-3 and TRBJ2-3; D remains ambiguous. Trimming removed 6 bases from V and 5 bases from J, with 6 bases in between. Germline V lookup: CDR1 ENHRY, CDR2 SYGVKD. This CDR3 spans 11 amino acids. The CDR3 sequence is CAISGLDTQYF. CDR3 nucleotides: TGTGCCATCAGCGGGCTAGATACGCAGTATTTT.

This clone was recorded a few times. The rearrangement uses TRBV30 and TRBJ2-3; D remains ambiguous. The CDR3 extends over 13 amino acids. Germline V gives CDR1 GTSNPN, CDR2 SVGIG (reference sequence). V gave up 0 bases and J gave up 3 bases, with 7 bases separating them. CDR3 residues: CAWSVRGTDTQYF. The CDR3, as DNA: TGTGCCTGGAGTGTTCGTGGTACAGATACGCAGTATTTT.